This T cell receptor beta chain was obtained from a study of T-cell memory formation after mild COVID-19. A word on this clonotype: Its antigen is not known.

TCRdb re-called the 5' RACE reads through MiXCR, storing one row per CDR3 protein. The sample holds under 150,000 distinct CDR3 sequences, approximately 15% seen once. The CDR3 spans 14 residues. Per the germline V gene, CDR1 is KGHSH and CDR2 is LQKENI. Trimming left V 3 bases short and J 2 bases short, with 11 bases between. Study-level results: CD4+ contracting clones lay mainly in CM and EM, CD8+ ones in EMRA. Clones contracting across day 15 to 85 had a balanced CD4/CD8 profile; later expanding clones leaned CD4+. Memory sampled before infection contained some responding clones, suggesting cross-reactive memory joined. Among clones peaking at day 37 in the second wave, SARS-CoV-2 specificity remained unconfirmed.

The chain recombines TRBV18 with TRBJ2-7; TRBD2 might be the D (6 bases). This sequence originates from an adult woman who had mild COVID-19 (a few samples of this study predate the infection). Cell type and time point are not known. The specimen sequenced was PBMCs or a T cell subset sorted from them (not recorded which). CDR3 sequence (DNA): TGTGCCAGCTCACCCTCGGGGGTAACCTACGAGCAGTACTTC. As protein: CASSPSGVTYEQYF.